This T cell receptor beta chain appears in the sequencing data of a study of T cell responses to AZD1222 COVID-19 vaccine. Study-wide points: No repertoire was sampled before or during the peak T cell response, only after it. Females outnumbered males among donors, who were mostly white British; clonal diversity was possibly underestimated.

Notes on this clone: Its antigen is not known.

This CDR3 is 15 amino acids long. V shed 5 bases and J shed 2 bases, with 16 bases lying between them. Profiling relied on immunoSEQ multiplex PCR, and the TCRdb table lists in-frame clones only, not all of them. The table lists 130,000 or so clones, more than 75% of them singletons. The sample here was peripheral blood, taken on day 0 of AZD1222 vaccination. This receptor was obtained from an adult in good health. V and J are TRBV5-3 and TRBJ1-2; D is ambiguous. TRBV5-3 is flagged as an ORF with uncertain function. In DNA form, the CDR3 reads TGTGCCAGAAGTCCTGACGCTATGGCCAACTATGGCTACACCTTC. Its translation is CARSPDAMANYGYTF.